This is a list of T cell receptor delta chains from one sample in a study of Vδ1+ human thymocytes. TCRdb reanalyzed the multiplex PCR reads using CATT. Of about 58,000 delta-chain clones listed, less than 15% were seen once; the top ten hold 0.3% to 0.45%. The sample consisted of Vdelta1+ gamma-delta thymocytes from the thymus. The receptors were sampled from a girl under three years old who had congenital heart surgery. CDR3s include the opening cysteine and the closing phenylalanine or tryptophan. A D gene is named only where the DNA matches it firmly. Size values are once, few and many counts, or a class for expanded clones, and some rows have none.

V	J	D	size	CDR3	DNA
TRDV1	TRDJ1	TRDD3	few	CALGDTSYRSHWGIQYTDKLIF	TGTGCTCTTGGGGATACTTCCTATCGAAGCCACTGGGGGATACAGTACACCGATAAACTCATCTTT
TRDV1	TRDJ1	TRDD3	.	CALGEHADTPDKLIF	TGTGCTCTTGGGGAACATGCGGATACGCCCGATAAACTCATCTTT
TRDV1	TRDJ1	TRDD3	.	CALGESGPTGILGDDKLIF	TGTGCTCTTGGGGAATCGGGTCCTACTGGGATACTGGGGGATGATAAACTCATCTTT
TRDV1	TRDJ1	TRDD3	.	CALGEPTGGYARTDKLIF	TGTGCTCTTGGGGAACCCACCGGGGGATACGCAAGGACCGATAAACTCATCTTT
TRDV1	TRDJ1	.	few	CALGELVNSTYCRVLIF	TGTGCTCTTGGGGAACTAGTTAATTCGACGTACTGCCGGGTACTCATCTTT
TRDV1	TRDJ1	.	.	CALGAYYFPIPGVRTDKLIF	TGTGCTCTTGGGGCATACTACTTTCCTATTCCCGGGGTCCGCACCGATAAACTCATCTTT
TRDV1	TRDJ1	TRDD3	.	CALGDPILELGDTSDKLIF	TGTGCTCTTGGGGATCCTATCCTAGAACTGGGGGATACCTCCGATAAACTCATCTTT
TRDV1	TRDJ1	TRDD3	.	CALGELDPPFLYWGIGAPKLIF	TGTGCTCTTGGGGAACTAGATCCCCCGTTCCTCTACTGGGGGATAGGGGCTCCTAAACTCATCTTT
TRAV29/DV5	TRDJ1	.	.	CAASALGTRINPDKLIF	TGTGCAGCAAGCGCGTTAGGTACTCGAATTAACCCCGATAAACTCATCTTT
TRDV1	TRDJ1	.	.	CALGERPRRVLVGNTDKLIF	TGTGCTCTTGGGGAACGCCCTAGGCGTGTACTGGTGGGGAATACCGATAAACTCATCTTT
TRDV1	TRDJ1	.	few	CALGELFLSEAPPYTDKLIF	TGTGCTCTTGGGGAACTATTCCTGTCCGAGGCCCCACCTTACACCGATAAACTCATCTTT
TRDV1	TRDJ1	TRDD3	.	CALGMAGNWGIFRRDSSYRNKLIF	TGTGCTCTTGGGATGGCCGGAAACTGGGGGATATTCCGGCGAGACTCTTCCTACCGAAATAAACTCATCTTT
TRDV1	TRDJ1	.	few	CALGELFPCRGVSHTDKLIF	TGTGCTCTTGGGGAACTCTTTCCTTGCCGGGGGGTAAGTCACACCGATAAACTCATCTTT
TRDV1	TRDJ1	TRDD3	few	CALGKLSSTGGYFFGADKLIF	TGTGCTCTTGGGAAATTATCTTCTACTGGGGGATATTTTTTTGGGGCCGATAAACTCATCTTT
TRDV1	TRDJ1	.	.	CALGEISYWGRHGGTDKLIF	TGTGCTCTTGGGGAGATTTCCTATTGGGGACGCCACGGGGGCACCGATAAACTCATCTTT
TRDV1	TRDJ1	.	few	CALGERCLPHPTRSISTDKLIF	TGTGCTCTTGGGGAAAGGTGCCTTCCCCACCCGACAAGGTCCATCTCTACCGATAAACTCATCTTT
TRDV1	TRDJ1	TRDD3	.	CALGETFRPYTGGLADKLIF	TGTGCTCTTGGGGAGACCTTCCGACCCTATACTGGGGGATTGGCCGATAAACTCATCTTT
TRDV2	TRDJ1	TRDD3	few	CACDAQVLGDYTDKLIF	TGTGCCTGTGACGCCCAAGTACTGGGGGACTACACCGATAAACTCATCTTT
TRDV2	TRDJ1	TRDD2	.	CACDVFLRLGSEPDKLIF	TGTGCCTGTGACGTCTTCCTACGACTGGGCTCAGAACCCGATAAGCTCATCTTT
TRDV1	TRDJ1	TRDD3	.	CALGEHDTTWGIHDSHDKLIF	TGTGCTCTTGGGGAACACGATACTACCTGGGGGATACACGACTCCCACGATAAACTCATCTTT
TRDV1	TRDJ1	.	.	CALGEPSDVPTTKLIF	TGTGCTCTTGGGGAGCCTTCCGACGTTCCGACAACAAAACTCATCTTT
TRDV1	TRDJ1	.	few	CALGETGDHTDKLIF	TGTGCTCTTGGGGAAACAGGGGATCACACCGATAAACTCATCTTT
TRDV1	TRDJ1	.	few	CALGEIPPMNTDKLIF	TGTGCTCTTGGGGAAATTCCCCCCATGAACACCGATAAACTCATCTTT
TRDV1	TRDJ2	TRDD3	.	CALGSEGRRHRLRDTPAQLFF	TGTGCTCTTGGATCTGAAGGGCGCCGACACCGGCTGAGGGATACGCCAGCACAACTCTTCTTT
TRDV1	TRDJ1	TRDD3	few	CALGELRTSPTYWGIDRPDKLIF	TGTGCTCTTGGGGAACTTAGAACCTCTCCAACCTACTGGGGGATAGATCGGCCCGATAAACTCATCTTT
TRDV1	TRDJ1	TRDD3	few	CALGELRRGMLIF	TGTGCTCTTGGGGAACTCAGGCGGGGGATGCTCATCTTT
TRDV1	TRDJ1	TRDD3	.	CALGEPDDPDTRVTDKLIF	TGTGCTCTTGGGGAACCAGACGATCCGGATACGCGGGTCACCGATAAACTCATCTTT
TRDV1	TRDJ1	.	.	CALGEDTAGETDKLIF	TGTGCTCTTGGGGAAGATACGGCGGGGGAGACCGATAAACTCATCTTT
TRDV1	TRDJ1	TRDD3	.	CALEELTLRPTLLGDIPSYTDKLIF	TGTGCTCTTGAGGAACTGACACTACGTCCTACCCTACTGGGGGATATCCCCTCGTACACCGATAAACTCATCTTT
TRDV1	TRDJ1	TRDD3	few	CALGEPCTGGYAHTDKLIF	TGCGCTCTTGGGGAACCCTGTACTGGGGGATACGCCCACACCGATAAACTCATCTTT
TRDV1	TRDJ1	TRDD3	.	CALGGAEIPTLGGGGYAGDKLIF	TGTGCTCTTGGGGGAGCCGAAATTCCTACCCTTGGTGGTGGGGGATACGCCGGCGATAAACTCATCTTT
TRDV1	TRDJ1	.	.	CALGERSLPALGADKLIF	TGTGCTCTTGGGGAAAGATCCCTGCCGGCACTGGGAGCCGATAAACTCATCTTT
TRDV1	TRDJ1	.	few	CALGERPYWDRGGSDKLIF	TGTGCTCTTGGGGAACGGCCTTACTGGGACCGTGGGGGGTCCGATAAACTCATCTTT
TRAV29/DV5	TRDJ3	TRDD3	few	CAASGEMGSVRTGGLTGSWDTRQMFF	TGTGCAGCAAGCGGAGAAATGGGGAGTGTACGTACTGGGGGACTTACCGGCTCCTGGGACACACGACAGATGTTTTTC
TRDV1	TRDJ1	.	.	CALGERFSLPRRPGRLYTDKLIF	TGTGCTCTTGGGGAACGCTTCTCGCTTCCTCGGCGTCCTGGGAGGTTGTACACCGATAAACTCATCTTT
TRAV29/DV5	TRDJ1	TRDD2	few	CAAFPFLLGIRFTDKLIF	TGTGCAGCATTCCCCTTCCTACTGGGGATTCGATTCACCGATAAACTCATCTTT
TRDV1	TRDJ1	.	.	CALGEVLPTTDKLIF	TGTGCTCTTGGGGAAGTGCTTCCAACCACCGATAAACTCATCTTT
TRDV1	TRDJ1	TRDD3	.	CALGETRYWGSYTDKLIF	TGTGCTCTTGGGGAAACCCGGTACTGGGGGAGTTACACCGATAAACTCATCTTT
TRDV3	TRDJ4	TRDD3	few	CASLSLLGDHRPLIF	TGTGCCTCCCTATCCTTACTGGGGGACCACAGACCCCTGATCTTT
TRDV1	TRDJ1	.	few	CALAYDELGFDKLIF	TGTGCTCTGGCCTACGACGAACTGGGTTTCGATAAACTCATCTTT
TRDV1	TRDJ1	TRDD3	.	CALGDHQRPRGYGTDKLIF	TGTGCTCTTGGGGATCATCAGAGGCCTCGGGGATATGGAACCGATAAACTCATCTTT
TRDV1	TRDJ1	.	few	CALGELDLSNFLRNWGNTDKLIF	TGTGCTCTTGGGGAACTTGACCTATCGAACTTCCTACGGAACTGGGGTAACACCGATAAACTCATCTTT
TRDV1	TRDJ1	TRDD3	few	CALGEASGDTADKLIF	TGTGCTCTTGGGGAAGCTTCCGGGGATACCGCCGATAAACTCATCTTT
TRDV1	TRDJ1	TRDD3	few	CALGAHLGRSNLGDYTDKLIF	TGTGCTCTTGGGGCCCACCTGGGACGTTCCAACTTGGGGGATTACACCGATAAACTCATCTTT
TRDV1	TRDJ1	TRDD3	.	CALGELQAEVPCTGGYSPDKLIF	TGTGCTCTTGGGGAACTACAAGCTGAGGTCCCCTGTACTGGGGGATACTCACCCGATAAACTCATCTTT
TRDV1	TRDJ1	.	few	CALGERGTTSSFVTSPGPDKLIF	TGTGCTCTTGGGGAACGGGGGACGACCTCCTCGTTCGTCACGTCGCCCGGACCCGATAAACTCATCTTT
TRDV1	TRDJ1	.	.	CALGERPSRLRYTDKLIF	TGTGCTCTTGGGGAACGCCCTTCGAGGCTCAGGTACACCGATAAACTCATCTTT
TRDV2	TRDJ1	.	few	CACDTGARGVAAGGYTDKLIF	TGTGCCTGTGACACCGGGGCCCGAGGAGTAGCGGCGGGGGGGTACACCGATAAACTCATCTTT
TRDV1	TRDJ1	TRDD3	few	CALGELGDTFLYTDKLIF	TGTGCTCTTGGGGAACTCGGGGATACTTTCTTGTACACCGATAAACTCATCTTT
TRDV1	TRDJ1	TRDD3	.	CALGMGDTGGSANTDKLIF	TGTGCTCTTGGGATGGGGGACACTGGGGGATCCGCCAACACCGATAAACTCATCTTT
TRDV1	TRDJ1	TRDD3	.	CALGLYGAPSGFYWGIPTDKLIF	TGTGCTCTTGGGCTCTACGGGGCTCCCTCCGGATTCTACTGGGGGATACCCACCGATAAACTCATCTTT
TRDV2	TRDJ1	.	.	CACGTAGGCTDKLIF	TGTGCCTGTGGCACCGCAGGGGGTTGCACCGATAAACTCATCTTT
TRDV1	TRDJ1	.	.	CALGPPGRWGPKGTDKLIF	TGTGCTCTTGGGCCCCCTGGGAGGTGGGGTCCCAAAGGAACCGATAAACTCATCTTT